These 20 T cell receptor beta chains originate from one sample sequenced in a study of shared T cell receptors in the human thymus (dated by TCRdb to the early 2020s). Preparation of the library involved the immunoSEQ multiplex PCR assay. TCRdb holds this immuneACCESS table with in-frame rearrangements only. Some clones are missing; in checked studies, unresolved V genes explain under half, and the rest has no known cause. This sample lists over 650,000 clones; around 87% were detected once. Over 0.008% of the sample is in the top ten clones. A further study also used this sample, focusing on human thymus T cells.

The specimen was thymocytes. The source of these receptors is a boy in the first two years of life with a congenital heart defect. Donor details come from another sample of the same person, matched by shared clones.

V and J are TRBV9 and TRBJ2-1, with D maybe TRBD1 (5 bases). The CDR3 contains 13 residues. Germline V CDR1 and CDR2: SGDLS, YYNGEE. Trimming stripped 4 bases from V and 3 bases from J, with 8 bases between. Written as DNA, the CDR3 is TGTGCCAGCAGCATCGACAGCTACAATGAGCAGTTCTTC. Its translation is CASSIDSYNEQFF.

The V call is TRBV5-6, the J call TRBJ2-7, with 10 bases matching TRBD1. The CDR3 is made up of 15 amino acids. CDR1 SGHDT and CDR2 YYEEEE come from the germline V gene. V shed 4 bases and J 3 bases; nucleotides not matched to a gene: 7. CDR3 protein: CASSGRQGAFYEQYF. The CDR3 DNA follows: TGTGCCAGCAGCGGGAGACAGGGGGCCTTCTACGAGCAGTACTTC.

This rearrangement joins TRBV15 to TRBJ1-1; 9 bases match TRBD1. V shed 2 bases and J 10 bases; nucleotides not matched to a gene: 2. The CDR3 is made up of 12 amino acids. The germline V gene encodes CDR1 LNHNV and CDR2 YYDKDF (reference sequence). The DNA for the CDR3 is TGTGCCACCAGCAGAAAGACAGGGGGAGCTTTCTTT. Translated: CATSRKTGGAFF.

The J gene is TRBJ2-2, the V gene TRBV9, with D unresolved. The V gene's germline CDR1 is SGDLS and CDR2 YYNGEE. This CDR3 has 16 residues. V was shortened by 4 bases and J by 10 bases, with 23 bases between the two germline ends. The CDR3 DNA sequence: TGTGCCAGCAGCCCAGACACCCTGAGCTTGCCGTTGGAGCTGTTTTTT. Translation: CASSPDTLSLPLELFF. Complete variable domain (other parts from reference TRBV9 and TRBJ2-2): DSGVTQTPKHLITATGQRVTLRCSPRSGDLSVYWYQQSLDQGLQFLIQYYNGEERAKGNILERFSAQQFPDLHSELNLSSLELGDSALYFCASSPDTLSLPLELFFGEGSRLTVL.

The rearrangement uses TRBV5-1 and TRBJ2-1; D remains unclear. Germline V gene data show CDR1 as SGHRS and CDR2 as YFSETQ. This CDR3 spans 14 amino acids. Trimming took 5 bases from V and 8 from J, leaving 17 bases between them. CDR3 sequence reads: CASRLIQETHEQFF. In DNA, the CDR3 is TGCGCCAGCAGACTTATTCAGGAAACTCATGAGCAGTTCTTC.

The chain combines TRBV4-1 with TRBJ2-5, with TRBD1 matching over 10 bases. Germline V CDR1 and CDR2: MGHRA, YSYEKL. This CDR3 has 15 residues. The V and J ends lost 2 bases and 3 bases, in that order; junction bases with no gene match: 3. CDR3 sequence: CASSQLGQGKETQYF. The CDR3 DNA is TGCGCCAGCAGCCAATTGGGACAGGGGAAAGAGACCCAGTACTTC.

In its sample, this clone was seen once. The gene calls are TRBV14 and TRBJ2-7; D is perhaps TRBD2 (6 bases). Germline assignment: CDR1 SGHDN and CDR2 FVKESK. There are 17 residues in the CDR3. V lost 3 bases, J lost 4 bases, and 22 bases lay in between. The CDR3 spells CASSQWGYGGMKYEQYF. The CDR3, as DNA: TGTGCCAGCAGCCAGTGGGGCTATGGGGGGATGAAATACGAGCAGTACTTC.

The V gene is TRBV27, the J gene TRBJ1-5; 8 bases are a match to TRBD1. Germline V gene lookup returns CDR1 MNHEY and CDR2 SMNVEV (reference sequence). The CDR3 sequence is 14 residues long. Trimming cost V 8 bases and J 6 bases; bases outside gene matches: 9. In DNA, the CDR3 is TGTGCCAGCCGAGGACAGGGCTCAACTCAGCCCCAGCATTTT. Protein sequence: CASRGQGSTQPQHF.

The chain recombines TRBV28 with TRBJ1-5; TRBD1 agrees at 9 bases. The CDR3 extends over 16 amino acids. Germline V CDR1 and CDR2: MDHEN, SYDVKM. J lost 1 base, V lost 10 bases, and 11 bases had no gene match. The CDR3 DNA follows: TGTGCCAAGAGGGACAGGGATTTCGGAAGCAATCAGCCCCAGCATTTT. It encodes CAKRDRDFGSNQPQHF.

Comment on this clone: Other DNA sequences within the sample encode an identical CDR3. The chain has TRBV5-1 and TRBJ1-2; possibly TRBD1 for D (6 bases). The CDR3 loop spans 13 amino acids. Trimming shortened V by 4 bases and J by 5 bases, and 12 bases separated the two germline ends. The germline V gene has CDR1 SGHRS and CDR2 YFSETQ. CDR3 protein: CASSPTGFYGYTF. The CDR3 region has the DNA TGCGCCAGCAGCCCGACAGGATTTTATGGCTACACCTTC.

The sample holds one count of this clone. The chain combines TRBV4-2 with TRBJ2-5; 9 positions agree with TRBD2. The J segment lost 3 bases and the V segment lost 0 bases, leaving 11 bases of the junction unmatched. Germline CDR1 LGHNA, CDR2 YNFKEQ. This CDR3 comprises 18 residues. CDR3 region: CASSQEVKRGVRKETQYF. Here the CDR3 DNA reads TGTGCCAGCAGCCAAGAGGTGAAGCGGGGGGTCCGTAAAGAGACCCAGTACTTC.

This sequence joins TRBV18 and TRBJ2-7, with 8 bases that match TRBD2. The length of the CDR3 is 15 residues. CDR1 is KGHSH, CDR2 LQKENI, per germline. Trimming at V came to 3 bases and at J to 0 bases, leaving 4 bases not matched to a gene. CDR3 sequence: CASSPGRGVSYEQYF. The CDR3 coding sequence is TGTGCCAGCTCACCGGGGCGGGGGGTCTCCTACGAGCAGTACTTC.

The chain is built from TRBV4-1 and TRBJ2-3; D call uncertain. This CDR3 contains 15 residues. Per the germline V gene, CDR1 is MGHRA and CDR2 is YSYEKL. The germline V and J ends were trimmed by 1 base and 4 bases, with 12 bases remaining between them. The CDR3 DNA reads TGCGCCAGCAGCCAAGGACCCGGGTCCCCAGATACGCAGTATTTT. Translated, it gives CASSQGPGSPDTQYF.

J is TRBJ2-7 and V is TRBV28; tentatively, D is TRBD1 (5 bases). Looked up from germline, CDR1 is MDHEN and CDR2 is SYDVKM. The CDR3 length is 11 residues. V shed 8 bases and J shed 6 bases, with 11 bases lying between them. CDR3 loop: CASSRQGEQYF. The CDR3 DNA sequence: TGTGCCAGCTCTCGTCAGGGCGAGCAGTACTTC.

V gene TRBV5-4 combines with J gene TRBJ2-3; maybe TRBD2 (5 bases). Germline CDR1 and CDR2: SGHNT and YYREEE (reference sequence). The CDR3 runs to 16 residues. Trimming took off 5 bases at V and 2 bases at J, with 18 bases between the two ends. The CDR3: CASRPGIASPTDTQYF. In DNA form, the CDR3 reads TGTGCCAGCAGGCCGGGGATTGCGTCCCCCACAGATACGCAGTATTTT.

The chain couples TRBV28 to TRBJ1-5, with 7 positions matching TRBD1. Looked up from germline, CDR1 is MDHEN and CDR2 is SYDVKM. This CDR3 contains 18 residues. The V gene end was trimmed by 6 bases and the J gene end by 1 base; junction bases not matched to a gene: 15. The CDR3: CASSSTGRKVLSNQPQHF. The CDR3 DNA sequence: TGTGCCAGCAGCTCGACAGGGAGGAAGGTTTTGAGCAATCAGCCCCAGCATTTT. The variable domain in full, completed from reference TRBV28 and TRBJ1-5, reads DVKVTQSSRYLVKRTGEKVFLECVQDMDHENMFWYRQDPGLGLRLIYFSYDVKMKEKGDIPEGYSVSREKKERFSLILESASTNQTSMYLCASSSTGRKVLSNQPQHFGDGTRLSIL.

The gene calls are TRBV5-1 and TRBJ2-4; D possibly corresponds to TRBD1 (7 bases). Trimming took off 0 bases at V and 0 bases at J, with 19 bases between the two ends. CDR3 length: 19 residues. The germline CDR1 and CDR2 sequences are SGHRS and YFSETQ. The CDR3 loop reads CASSLEGRGDVRAKNIQYF. The CDR3 DNA follows: TGCGCCAGCAGCTTGGAGGGCAGGGGGGATGTCCGAGCCAAAAACATTCAGTACTTC.

This chain joins TRBV15 and TRBJ2-7; 9 positions match TRBD1. V was clipped by 0 bases and J by 3 bases; unmatched bases: 9. CDR1 is LNHNV, CDR2 YYDKDF, per germline (reference sequence). CDR3 length: 17 amino acids. CDR3 sequence reads: CATSRDDRGVFLYEQYF. In nucleotides, the CDR3 is TGTGCCACCAGCAGAGATGACAGGGGGGTATTCCTCTACGAGCAGTACTTC.

The genes are TRBV5-4 and TRBJ2-7; 8 bases fit TRBD2. The CDR3 has 15 amino acids. Germline V lookup: CDR1 SGHNT, CDR2 YYREEE (reference sequence). V dropped 1 base and J dropped 5; count of bases not matched to a gene: 8. For the CDR3, the DNA is TGTGCCAGCAGCTTGTTGCCGGGAGGGCCCAACGAGCAGTACTTC. The encoded protein is CASSLLPGGPNEQYF.

The chain recombines TRBV28 with TRBJ1-2, with D perhaps matching TRBD1 (6 bases). Germline V lookup: CDR1 MDHEN, CDR2 SYDVKM. Between the trimmed V and J ends, which lost 7 bases and 8 bases, there was a span of 17 bases. The length of the CDR3 is 13 residues. The DNA for the CDR3 is TGTGCCAGCAACCCTCGGAAGGGGGACGGCTACACCTTC. Encoded protein: CASNPRKGDGYTF.